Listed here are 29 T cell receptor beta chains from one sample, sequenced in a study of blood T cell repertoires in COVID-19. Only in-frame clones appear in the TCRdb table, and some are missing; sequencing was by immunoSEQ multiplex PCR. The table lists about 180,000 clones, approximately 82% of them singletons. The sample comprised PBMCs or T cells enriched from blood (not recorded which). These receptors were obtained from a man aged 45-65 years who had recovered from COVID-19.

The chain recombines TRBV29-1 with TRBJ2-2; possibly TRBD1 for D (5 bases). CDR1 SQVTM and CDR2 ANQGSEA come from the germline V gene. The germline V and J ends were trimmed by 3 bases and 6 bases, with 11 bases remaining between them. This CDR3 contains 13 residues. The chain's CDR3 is CSVEETAPGELFF. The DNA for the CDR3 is TGCAGCGTTGAGGAGACAGCCCCCGGGGAGCTGTTTTTT.

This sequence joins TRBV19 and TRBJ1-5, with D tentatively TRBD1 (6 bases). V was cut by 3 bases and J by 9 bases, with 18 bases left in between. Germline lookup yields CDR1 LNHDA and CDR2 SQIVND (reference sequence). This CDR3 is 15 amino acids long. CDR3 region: CASSMGVAGVGPQHF. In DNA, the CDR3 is TGTGCCAGTAGTATGGGGGTGGCAGGGGTGGGGCCCCAGCATTTT.

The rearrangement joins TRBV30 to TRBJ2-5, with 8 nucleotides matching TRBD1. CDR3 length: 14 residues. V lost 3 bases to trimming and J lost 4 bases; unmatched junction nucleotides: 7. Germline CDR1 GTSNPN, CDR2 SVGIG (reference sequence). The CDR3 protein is CAWRRQGFLETQYF. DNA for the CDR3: TGTGCCTGGAGGCGACAGGGGTTTCTAGAGACCCAGTACTTC.

The chain's CDR3 is CASSLGRGNQPQHF. CDR3 in DNA: TGTGCCAGCAGTTTAGGAAGGGGGAATCAGCCCCAGCATTTT. The chain uses TRBV27 and TRBJ1-5, with D possibly matching TRBD1 (6 bases). This CDR3 contains 14 residues. V was cut by 2 bases and J by 4 bases, with 9 bases left in between. Germline-derived CDR1 and CDR2 are MNHEY and SMNVEV (reference sequence).

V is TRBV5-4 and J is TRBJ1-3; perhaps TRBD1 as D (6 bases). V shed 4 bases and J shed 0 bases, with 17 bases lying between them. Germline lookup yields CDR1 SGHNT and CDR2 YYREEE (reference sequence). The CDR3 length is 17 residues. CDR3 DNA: TGTGCCAGCAGCCAATTCGGACAGCGCCTCTCTGGAAACACCATATATTTT. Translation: CASSQFGQRLSGNTIYF.

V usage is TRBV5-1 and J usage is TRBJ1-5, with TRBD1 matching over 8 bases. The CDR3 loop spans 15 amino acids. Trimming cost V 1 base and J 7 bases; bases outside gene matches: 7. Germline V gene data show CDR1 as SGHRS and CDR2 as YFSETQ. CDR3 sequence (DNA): TGCGCCAGCAGCTTGAGTGGACAGGGTAACCAGCCCCAGCATTTT. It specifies CASSLSGQGNQPQHF.

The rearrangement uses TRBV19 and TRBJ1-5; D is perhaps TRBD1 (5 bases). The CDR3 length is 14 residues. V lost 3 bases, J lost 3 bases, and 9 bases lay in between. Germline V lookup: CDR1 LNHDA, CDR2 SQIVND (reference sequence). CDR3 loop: CASSIQGNNQPQHF. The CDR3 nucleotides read TGTGCCAGTAGTATCCAGGGAAACAATCAGCCCCAGCATTTT.

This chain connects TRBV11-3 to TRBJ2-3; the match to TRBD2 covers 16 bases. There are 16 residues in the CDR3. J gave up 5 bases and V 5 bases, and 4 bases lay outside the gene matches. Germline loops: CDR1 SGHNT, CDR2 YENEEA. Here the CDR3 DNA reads TGTGCCAGCAGCACGGGACTAGCGGGGGGGCGAGATACGCAGTATTTT. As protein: CASSTGLAGGRDTQYF.

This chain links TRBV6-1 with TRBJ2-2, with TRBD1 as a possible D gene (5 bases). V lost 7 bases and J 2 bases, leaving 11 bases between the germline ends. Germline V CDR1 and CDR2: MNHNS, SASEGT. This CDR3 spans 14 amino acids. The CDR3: CASKATGNTGELFF. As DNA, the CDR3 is TGTGCCAGCAAGGCCACAGGCAACACCGGGGAGCTGTTTTTT.

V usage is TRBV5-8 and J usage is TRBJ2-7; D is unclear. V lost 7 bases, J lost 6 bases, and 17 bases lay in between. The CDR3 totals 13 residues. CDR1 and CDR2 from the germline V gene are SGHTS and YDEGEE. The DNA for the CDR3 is TGTGCCAGCGAAAACATAATCCCCTCCGAGCAGTACTTC. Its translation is CASENIIPSEQYF.

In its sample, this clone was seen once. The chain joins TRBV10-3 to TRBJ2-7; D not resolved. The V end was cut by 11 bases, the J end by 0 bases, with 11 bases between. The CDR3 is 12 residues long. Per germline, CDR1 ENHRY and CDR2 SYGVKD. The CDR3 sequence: CACGSDSYEQYF. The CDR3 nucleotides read TGTGCCTGCGGCTCGGACTCCTACGAGCAGTACTTC.

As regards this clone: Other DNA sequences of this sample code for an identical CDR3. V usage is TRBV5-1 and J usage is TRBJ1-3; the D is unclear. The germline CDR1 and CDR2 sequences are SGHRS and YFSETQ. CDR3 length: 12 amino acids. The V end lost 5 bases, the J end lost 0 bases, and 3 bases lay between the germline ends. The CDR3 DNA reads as TGCGCCAGCAGGAGCTCTGGAAACACCATATATTTT. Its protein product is CASRSSGNTIYF.

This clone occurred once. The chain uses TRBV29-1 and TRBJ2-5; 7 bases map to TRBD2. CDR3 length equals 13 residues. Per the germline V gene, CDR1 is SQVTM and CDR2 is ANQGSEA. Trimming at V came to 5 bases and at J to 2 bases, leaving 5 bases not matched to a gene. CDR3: CSVQGLPQETQYF. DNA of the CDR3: TGCAGCGTTCAGGGACTACCGCAAGAGACCCAGTACTTC.

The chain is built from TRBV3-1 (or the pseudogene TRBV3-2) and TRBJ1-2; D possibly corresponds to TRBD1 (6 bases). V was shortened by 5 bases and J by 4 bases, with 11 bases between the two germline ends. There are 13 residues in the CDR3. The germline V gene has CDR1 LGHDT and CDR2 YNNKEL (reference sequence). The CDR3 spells CASSSDRLYGYTF. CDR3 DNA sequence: TGTGCCAGCAGCTCGGACAGACTCTATGGCTACACCTTC.

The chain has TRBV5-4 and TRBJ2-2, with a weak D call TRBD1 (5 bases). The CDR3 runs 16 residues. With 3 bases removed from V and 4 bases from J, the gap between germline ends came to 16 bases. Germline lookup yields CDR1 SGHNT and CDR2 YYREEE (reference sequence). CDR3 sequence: CASSWSGQRITGELFF. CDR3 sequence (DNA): TGTGCCAGCAGCTGGTCCGGACAACGGATCACCGGGGAGCTGTTTTTT. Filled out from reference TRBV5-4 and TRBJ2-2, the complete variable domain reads ETGVTQSPTHLIKTRGQQVTLRCSSQSGHNTVSWYQQALGQGPQFIFQYYREEENGRGNFPPRFSGLQFPNYSSELNVNALELDDSALYLCASSWSGQRITGELFFGEGSRLTVL.

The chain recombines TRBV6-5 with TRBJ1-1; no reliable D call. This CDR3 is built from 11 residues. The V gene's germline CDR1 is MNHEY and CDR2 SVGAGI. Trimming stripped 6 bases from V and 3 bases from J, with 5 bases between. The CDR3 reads CASSTYTEAFF. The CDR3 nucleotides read TGTGCCAGCAGCACATACACTGAAGCTTTCTTT.

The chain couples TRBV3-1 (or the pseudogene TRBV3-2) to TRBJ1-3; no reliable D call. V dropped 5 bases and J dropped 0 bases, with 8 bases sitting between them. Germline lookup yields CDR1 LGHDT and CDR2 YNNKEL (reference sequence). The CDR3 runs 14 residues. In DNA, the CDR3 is TGTGCCAGCAGCTTACGAGACTCTGGAAACACCATATATTTT. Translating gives CASSLRDSGNTIYF.

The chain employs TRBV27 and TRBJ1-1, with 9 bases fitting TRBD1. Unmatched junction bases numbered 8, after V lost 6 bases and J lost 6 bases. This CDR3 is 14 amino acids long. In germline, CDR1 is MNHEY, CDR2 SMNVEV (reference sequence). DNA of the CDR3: TGTGCCAGCAGCAATAAACAGGGGGCGTCTGAAGCTTTCTTT. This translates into CASSNKQGASEAFF.

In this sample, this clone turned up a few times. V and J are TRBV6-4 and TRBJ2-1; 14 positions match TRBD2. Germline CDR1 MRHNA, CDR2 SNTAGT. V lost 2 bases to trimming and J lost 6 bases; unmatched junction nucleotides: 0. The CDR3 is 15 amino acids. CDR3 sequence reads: CASSDGLAGGNEQFF. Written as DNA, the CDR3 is TGTGCCAGCAGTGACGGACTAGCGGGGGGCAATGAGCAGTTCTTC.

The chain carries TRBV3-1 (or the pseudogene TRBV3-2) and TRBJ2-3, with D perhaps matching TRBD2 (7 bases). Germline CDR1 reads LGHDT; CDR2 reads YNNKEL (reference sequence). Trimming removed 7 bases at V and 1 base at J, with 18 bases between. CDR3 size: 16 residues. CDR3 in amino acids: CASKGLGGQGTDTQYF. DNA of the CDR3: TGTGCCAGCAAAGGTCTGGGGGGGCAGGGCACAGATACGCAGTATTTT.

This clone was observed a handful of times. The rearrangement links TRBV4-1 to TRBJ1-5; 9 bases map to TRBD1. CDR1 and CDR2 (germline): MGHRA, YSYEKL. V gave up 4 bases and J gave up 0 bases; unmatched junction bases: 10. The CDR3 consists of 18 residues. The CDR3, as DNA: TGCGCCAGCAGCCGCCTCCCGGGACAGGGTTATAGCAATCAGCCCCAGCATTTT. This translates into CASSRLPGQGYSNQPQHF.

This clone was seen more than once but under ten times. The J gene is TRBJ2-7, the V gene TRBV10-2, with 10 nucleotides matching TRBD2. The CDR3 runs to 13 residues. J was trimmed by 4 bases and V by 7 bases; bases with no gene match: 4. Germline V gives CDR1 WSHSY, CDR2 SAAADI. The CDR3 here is CASISGGGYEQYF. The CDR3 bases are TGCGCCAGCATCAGCGGGGGGGGATACGAGCAGTACTTC.

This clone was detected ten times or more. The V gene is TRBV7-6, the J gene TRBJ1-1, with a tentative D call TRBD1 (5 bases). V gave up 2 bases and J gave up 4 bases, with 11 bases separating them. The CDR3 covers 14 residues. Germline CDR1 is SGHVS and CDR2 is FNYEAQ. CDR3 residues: CASSLSPTATEAFF. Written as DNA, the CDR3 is TGTGCCAGCAGCTTAAGCCCGACAGCCACTGAAGCTTTCTTT.

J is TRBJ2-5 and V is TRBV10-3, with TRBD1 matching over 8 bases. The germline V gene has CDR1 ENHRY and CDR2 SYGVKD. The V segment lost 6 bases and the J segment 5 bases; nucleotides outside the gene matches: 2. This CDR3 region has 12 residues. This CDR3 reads CAIRDREETQYF. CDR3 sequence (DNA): TGTGCCATCAGGGACAGGGAGGAGACCCAGTACTTC.

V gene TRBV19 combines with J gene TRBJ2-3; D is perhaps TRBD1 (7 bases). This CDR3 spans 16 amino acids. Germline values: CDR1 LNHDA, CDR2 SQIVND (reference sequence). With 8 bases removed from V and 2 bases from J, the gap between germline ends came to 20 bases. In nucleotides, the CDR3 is TGTGCCAGTGCGGGGTCGACAGGGTCCTTCACAGATACGCAGTATTTT. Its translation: CASAGSTGSFTDTQYF. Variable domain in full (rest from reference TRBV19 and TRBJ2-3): DGGITQSPKYLFRKEGQNVTLSCEQNLNHDAMYWYRQDPGQGLRLIYYSQIVNDFQKGDIAEGYSVSREKKESFPLTVTSAQKNPTAFYLCASAGSTGSFTDTQYFGPGTRLTVL.

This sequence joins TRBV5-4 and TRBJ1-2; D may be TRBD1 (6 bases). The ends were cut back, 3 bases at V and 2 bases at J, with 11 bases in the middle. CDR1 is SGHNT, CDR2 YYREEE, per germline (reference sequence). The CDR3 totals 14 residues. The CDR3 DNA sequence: TGTGCCAGCAGCTCGATTGGACAGAACTATGGCTACACCTTC. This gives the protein CASSSIGQNYGYTF.

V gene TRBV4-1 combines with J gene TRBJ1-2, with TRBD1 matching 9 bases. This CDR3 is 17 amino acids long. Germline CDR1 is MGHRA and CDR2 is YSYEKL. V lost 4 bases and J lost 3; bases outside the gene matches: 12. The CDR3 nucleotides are TGCGCCAGCAGCCCGTCCCGGGACAGGGTCGGCGACTATGGCTACACCTTC. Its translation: CASSPSRDRVGDYGYTF.

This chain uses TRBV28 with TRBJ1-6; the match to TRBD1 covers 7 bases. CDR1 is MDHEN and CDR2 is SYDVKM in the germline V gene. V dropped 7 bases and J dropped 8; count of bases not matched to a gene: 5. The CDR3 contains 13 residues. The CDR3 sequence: CASKDRVHSPLHF. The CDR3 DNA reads TGTGCCAGCAAAGACAGGGTTCATTCACCCCTCCACTTT. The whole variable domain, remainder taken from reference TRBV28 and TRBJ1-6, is DVKVTQSSRYLVKRTGEKVFLECVQDMDHENMFWYRQDPGLGLRLIYFSYDVKMKEKGDIPEGYSVSREKKERFSLILESASTNQTSMYLCASKDRVHSPLHFGNGTRLTVT.

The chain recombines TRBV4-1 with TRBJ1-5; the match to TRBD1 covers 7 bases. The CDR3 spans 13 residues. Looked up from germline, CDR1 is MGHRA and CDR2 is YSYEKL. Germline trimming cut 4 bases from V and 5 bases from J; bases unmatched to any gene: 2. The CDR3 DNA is TGCGCCAGCAGCCCCCAGGGGGATCAGCCCCAGCATTTT. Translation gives CASSPQGDQPQHF.